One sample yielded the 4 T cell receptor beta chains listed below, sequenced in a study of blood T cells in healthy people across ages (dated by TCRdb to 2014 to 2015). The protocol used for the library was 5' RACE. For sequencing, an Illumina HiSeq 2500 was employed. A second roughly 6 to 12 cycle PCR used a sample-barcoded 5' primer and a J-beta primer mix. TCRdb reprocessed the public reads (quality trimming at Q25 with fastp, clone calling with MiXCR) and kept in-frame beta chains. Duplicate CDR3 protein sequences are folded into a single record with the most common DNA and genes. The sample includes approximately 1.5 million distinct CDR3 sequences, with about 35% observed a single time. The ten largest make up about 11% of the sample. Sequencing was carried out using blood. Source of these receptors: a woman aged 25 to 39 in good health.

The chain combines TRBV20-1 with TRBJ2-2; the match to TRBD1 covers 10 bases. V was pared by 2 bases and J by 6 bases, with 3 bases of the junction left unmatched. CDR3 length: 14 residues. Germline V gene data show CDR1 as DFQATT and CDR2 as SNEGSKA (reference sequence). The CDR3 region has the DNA TGCAGTGCTAGAACAGGACAGGGGGCCGGGGAGCTGTTTTTT. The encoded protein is CSARTGQGAGELFF.

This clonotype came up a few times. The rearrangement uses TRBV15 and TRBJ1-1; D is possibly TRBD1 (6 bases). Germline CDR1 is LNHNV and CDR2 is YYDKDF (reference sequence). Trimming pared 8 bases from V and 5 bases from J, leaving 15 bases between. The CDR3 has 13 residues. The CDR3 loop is CATRRQGNTEAFF. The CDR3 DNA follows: TGTGCCACCCGGAGGCAGGGGAATACTGAAGCTTTCTTT. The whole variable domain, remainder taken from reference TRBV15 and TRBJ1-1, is DAMVIQNPRYQVTQFGKPVTLSCSQTLNHNVMYWYQQKSSQAPKLLFHYYDKDFNNEADTPDNFQSRRPNTSFCFLDIRSPGLGDTAMYLCATRRQGNTEAFFGQGTRLTVV.

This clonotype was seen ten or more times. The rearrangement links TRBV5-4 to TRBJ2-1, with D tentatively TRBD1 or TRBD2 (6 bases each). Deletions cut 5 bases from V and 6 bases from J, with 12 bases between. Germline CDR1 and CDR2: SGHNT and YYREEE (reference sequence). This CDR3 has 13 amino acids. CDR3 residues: CASRRSGANEQFF. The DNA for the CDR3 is TGTGCCAGCAGACGATCGGGGGCCAATGAGCAGTTCTTC.

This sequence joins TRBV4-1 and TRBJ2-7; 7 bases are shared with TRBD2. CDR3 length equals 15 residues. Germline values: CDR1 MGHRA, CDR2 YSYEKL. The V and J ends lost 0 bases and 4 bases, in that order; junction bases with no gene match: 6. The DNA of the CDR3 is TGCGCCAGCAGCCAAGAAGGCATGGGAGGGTACGAGCAGTACTTC. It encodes CASSQEGMGGYEQYF.